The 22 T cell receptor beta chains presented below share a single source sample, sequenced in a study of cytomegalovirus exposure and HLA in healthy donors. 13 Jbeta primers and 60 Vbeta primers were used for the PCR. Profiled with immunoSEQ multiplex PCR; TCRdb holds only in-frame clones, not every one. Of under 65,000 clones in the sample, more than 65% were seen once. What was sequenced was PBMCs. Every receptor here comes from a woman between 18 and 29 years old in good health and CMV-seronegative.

This chain's CDR3 is CASRAKPEAFF. CDR3 sequence (DNA): TGTGCCAGCAGGGCCAAACCTGAAGCTTTCTTT. The V gene is TRBV6-6, the J gene TRBJ1-1; D unclear. Germline lookup yields CDR1 MNHNY and CDR2 SVGAGI (reference sequence). The ends were cut back, 6 bases at V and 6 bases at J, with 8 bases in the middle. CDR3 length equals 11 residues.

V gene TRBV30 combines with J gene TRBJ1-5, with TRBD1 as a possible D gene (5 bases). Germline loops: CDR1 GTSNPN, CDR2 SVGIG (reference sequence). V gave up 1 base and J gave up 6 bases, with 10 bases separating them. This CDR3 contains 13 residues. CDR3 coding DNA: TGTGCCTGGAGTGGGGGCCGTGGTCAGCCCCAGCATTTT. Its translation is CAWSGGRGQPQHF.

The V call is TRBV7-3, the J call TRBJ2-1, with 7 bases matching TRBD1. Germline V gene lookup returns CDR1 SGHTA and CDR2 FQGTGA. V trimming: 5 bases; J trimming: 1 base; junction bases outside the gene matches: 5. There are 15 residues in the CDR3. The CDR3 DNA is TGTGCCAGCAGCCAGGGGGTGGGGTCCTACAATGAGCAGTTCTTC. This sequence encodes CASSQGVGSYNEQFF.

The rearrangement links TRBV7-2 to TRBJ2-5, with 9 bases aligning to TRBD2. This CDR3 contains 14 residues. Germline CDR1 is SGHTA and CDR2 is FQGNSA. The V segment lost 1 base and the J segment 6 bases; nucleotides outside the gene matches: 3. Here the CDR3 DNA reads TGTGCCAGCAGCTTAGTTTCTAGCGGGAAGACCCAGTACTTC. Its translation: CASSLVSSGKTQYF.

The CDR3 region is CASSATGGNTEAFF. The CDR3 DNA reads as TGTGCCAGCAGCGCTACAGGGGGGAACACTGAAGCTTTCTTT. The V and J genes are TRBV9 and TRBJ1-1; 8 bases map to TRBD1. Germline trimming cut 3 bases from V and 1 base from J; bases unmatched to any gene: 2. Germline values: CDR1 SGDLS, CDR2 YYNGEE. This CDR3 region has 14 residues. Full variable domain (remainder filled in from reference TRBV9 and TRBJ1-1): DSGVTQTPKHLITATGQRVTLRCSPRSGDLSVYWYQQSLDQGLQFLIQYYNGEERAKGNILERFSAQQFPDLHSELNLSSLELGDSALYFCASSATGGNTEAFFGQGTRLTVV.

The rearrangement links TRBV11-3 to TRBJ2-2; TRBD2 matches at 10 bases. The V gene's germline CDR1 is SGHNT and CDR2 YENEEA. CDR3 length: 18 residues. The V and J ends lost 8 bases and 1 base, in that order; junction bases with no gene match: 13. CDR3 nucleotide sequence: TGTGCCAGCTTTGGAAGGCTAGCGGGAGACCTGAACACCGGGGAGCTGTTTTTT. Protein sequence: CASFGRLAGDLNTGELFF.

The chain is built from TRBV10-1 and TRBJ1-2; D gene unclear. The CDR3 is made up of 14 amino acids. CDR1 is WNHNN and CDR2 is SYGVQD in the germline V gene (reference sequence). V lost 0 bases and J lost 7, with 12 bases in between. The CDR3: CASSESRELGGYTF. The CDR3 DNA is TGCGCCAGCAGTGAGTCGCGGGAACTCGGTGGCTACACCTTC.

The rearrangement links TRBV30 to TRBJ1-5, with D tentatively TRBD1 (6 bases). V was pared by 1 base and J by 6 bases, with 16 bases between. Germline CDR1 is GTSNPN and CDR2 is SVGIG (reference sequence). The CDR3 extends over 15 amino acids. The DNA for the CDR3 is TGTGCCTGGAGTGCCACAACAGGGTCCGGTCAGCCCCAGCATTTT. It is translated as CAWSATTGSGQPQHF.

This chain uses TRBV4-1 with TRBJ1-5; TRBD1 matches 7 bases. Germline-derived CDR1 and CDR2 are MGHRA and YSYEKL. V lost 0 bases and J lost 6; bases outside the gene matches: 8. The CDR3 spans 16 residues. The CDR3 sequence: CASSQDPHRGLQPQHF. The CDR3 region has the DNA TGCGCCAGCAGCCAAGACCCCCACAGGGGTCTTCAGCCCCAGCATTTT.

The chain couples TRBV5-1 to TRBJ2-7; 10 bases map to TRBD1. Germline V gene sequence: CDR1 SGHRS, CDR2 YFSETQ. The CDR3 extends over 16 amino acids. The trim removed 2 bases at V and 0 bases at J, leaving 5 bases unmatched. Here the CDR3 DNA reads TGCGCCAGCAGCTTCGGGACAGGGGACATCTCCTACGAGCAGTACTTC. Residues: CASSFGTGDISYEQYF. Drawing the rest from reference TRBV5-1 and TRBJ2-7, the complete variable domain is KAGVTQTPRYLIKTRGQQVTLSCSPISGHRSVSWYQQTPGQGLQFLFEYFSETQRNKGNFPGRFSGRQFSNSRSEMNVSTLELGDSALYLCASSFGTGDISYEQYFGPGTRLTVT.

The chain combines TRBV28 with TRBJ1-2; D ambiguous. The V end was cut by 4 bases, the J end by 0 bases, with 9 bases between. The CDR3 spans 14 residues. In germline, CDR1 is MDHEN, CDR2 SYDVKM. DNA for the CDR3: TGTGCCAGCAGTTCGGTACTTACTAACTATGGCTACACCTTC. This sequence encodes CASSSVLTNYGYTF.

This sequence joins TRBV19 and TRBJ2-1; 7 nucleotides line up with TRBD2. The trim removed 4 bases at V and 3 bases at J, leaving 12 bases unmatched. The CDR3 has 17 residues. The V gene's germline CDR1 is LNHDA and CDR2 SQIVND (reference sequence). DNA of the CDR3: TGTGCCAGTAGTAGAGAGACCGGGAGGCAATACTACAATGAGCAGTTCTTC. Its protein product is CASSRETGRQYYNEQFF.

CDR3 DNA: TGTGCCAGCAGTCCCACGGGACTAGCAACGAATGAGCAGTTCTTC. Translating gives CASSPTGLATNEQFF. The gene calls are TRBV6-6 and TRBJ2-1; 9 nucleotides agree with TRBD2. Per the germline V gene, CDR1 is MNHNY and CDR2 is SVGAGI (reference sequence). J was trimmed by 7 bases and V by 5 bases; bases with no gene match: 9. The CDR3 sequence is 15 residues long.

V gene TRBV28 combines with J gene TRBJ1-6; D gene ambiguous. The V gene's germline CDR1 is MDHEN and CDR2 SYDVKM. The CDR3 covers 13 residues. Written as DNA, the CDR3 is TGTACGACCGGGATGAATTATAATTCACCCCTCCACTTT. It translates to CTTGMNYNSPLHF. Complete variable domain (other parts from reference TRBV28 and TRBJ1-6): DVKVTQSSRYLVKRTGEKVFLECVQDMDHENMFWYRQDPGLGLRLIYFSYDVKMKEKGDIPEGYSVSREKKERFSLILESASTNQTSMYLCTTGMNYNSPLHFGNGTRLTVT.

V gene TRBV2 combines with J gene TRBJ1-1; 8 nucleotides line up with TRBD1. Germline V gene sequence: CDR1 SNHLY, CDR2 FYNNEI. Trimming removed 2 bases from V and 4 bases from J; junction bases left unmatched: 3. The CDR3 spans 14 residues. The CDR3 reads CASSEQGAFTEAFF. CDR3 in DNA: TGTGCCAGCAGTGAACAGGGGGCTTTCACTGAAGCTTTCTTT.

The CDR3, as DNA: TGTGCCAGCAGCTTGGGGGGACTGCCGGTACAGAATGAGCAGTTCTTC. This encodes CASSLGGLPVQNEQFF. The chain has TRBV5-6 and TRBJ2-1, with D maybe TRBD2 (6 bases). Per germline, CDR1 SGHDT and CDR2 YYEEEE. Between the trimmed V and J ends, which lost 0 bases and 7 bases, there was a span of 17 bases. The CDR3 consists of 16 residues.

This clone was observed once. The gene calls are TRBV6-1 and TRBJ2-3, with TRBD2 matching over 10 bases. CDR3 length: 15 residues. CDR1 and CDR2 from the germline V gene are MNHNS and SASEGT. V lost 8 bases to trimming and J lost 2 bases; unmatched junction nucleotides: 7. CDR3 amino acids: CASGTSGTPTDTQYF. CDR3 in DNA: TGTGCCAGCGGAACTAGCGGGACACCCACAGATACGCAGTATTTT.

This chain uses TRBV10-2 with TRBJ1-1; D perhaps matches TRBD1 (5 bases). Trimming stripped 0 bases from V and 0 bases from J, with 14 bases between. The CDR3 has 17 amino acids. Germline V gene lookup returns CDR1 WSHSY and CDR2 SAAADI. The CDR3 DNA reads TGCGCCAGCAGTGAGTCGTCCATGGGGCTTATGAACACTGAAGCTTTCTTT. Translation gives CASSESSMGLMNTEAFF.

Here the CDR3 DNA reads TGTGCCAGCAGCAAACCCGGGTCCCCCGGGGCCAAAAACATTCAGTACTTC. Encoded protein: CASSKPGSPGAKNIQYF. The chain couples TRBV21-1 to TRBJ2-4; TRBD2 is the table's D call, not checked against the DNA. TRBV21-1 is a pseudogene segment. There are 17 residues in the CDR3.

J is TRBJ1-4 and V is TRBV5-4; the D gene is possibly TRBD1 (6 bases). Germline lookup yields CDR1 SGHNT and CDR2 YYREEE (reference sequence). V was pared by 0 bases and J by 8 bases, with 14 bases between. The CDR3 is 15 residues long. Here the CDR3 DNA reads TGTGCCAGCAGCTTGGATGCAGGGGTCGACGAAAAACTGTTTTTT. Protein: CASSLDAGVDEKLFF.

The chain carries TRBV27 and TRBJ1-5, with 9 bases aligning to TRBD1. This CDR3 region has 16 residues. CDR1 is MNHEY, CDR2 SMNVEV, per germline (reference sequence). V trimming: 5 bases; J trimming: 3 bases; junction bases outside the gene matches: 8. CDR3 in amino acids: CASSSGTGLDNQPQHF. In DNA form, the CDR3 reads TGTGCCAGCAGTAGCGGGACAGGGTTGGACAATCAGCCCCAGCATTTT.

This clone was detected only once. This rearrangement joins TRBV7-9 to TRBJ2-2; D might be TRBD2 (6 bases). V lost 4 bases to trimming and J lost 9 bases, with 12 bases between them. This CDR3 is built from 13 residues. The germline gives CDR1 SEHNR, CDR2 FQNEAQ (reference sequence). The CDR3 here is CASSYPGVRELFF. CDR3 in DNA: TGTGCCAGCAGCTACCCGGGAGTGAGGGAGCTGTTTTTT.